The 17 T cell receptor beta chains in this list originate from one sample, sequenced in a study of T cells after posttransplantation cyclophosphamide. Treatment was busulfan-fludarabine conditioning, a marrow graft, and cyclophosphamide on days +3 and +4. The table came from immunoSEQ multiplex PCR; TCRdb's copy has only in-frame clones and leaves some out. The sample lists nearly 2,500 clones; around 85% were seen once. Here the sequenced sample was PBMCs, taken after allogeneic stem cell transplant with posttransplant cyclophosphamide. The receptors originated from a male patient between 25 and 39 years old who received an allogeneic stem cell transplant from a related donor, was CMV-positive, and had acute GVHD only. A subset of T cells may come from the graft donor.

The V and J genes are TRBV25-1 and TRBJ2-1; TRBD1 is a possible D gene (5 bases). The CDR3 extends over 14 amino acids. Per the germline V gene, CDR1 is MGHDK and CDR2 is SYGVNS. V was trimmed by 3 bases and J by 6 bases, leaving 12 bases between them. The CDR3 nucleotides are TGTGCCAGCAGTGACTGGGGTAGGGGCAATGAGCAGTTCTTC. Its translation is CASSDWGRGNEQFF.

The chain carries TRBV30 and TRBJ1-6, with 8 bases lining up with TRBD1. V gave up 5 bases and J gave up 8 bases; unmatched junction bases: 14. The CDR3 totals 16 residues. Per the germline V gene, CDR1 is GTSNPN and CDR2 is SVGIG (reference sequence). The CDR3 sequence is CAWVARGRGNYSPLHF. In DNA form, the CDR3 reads TGTGCCTGGGTAGCCAGGGGGCGCGGGAACTATTCACCCCTCCACTTT.

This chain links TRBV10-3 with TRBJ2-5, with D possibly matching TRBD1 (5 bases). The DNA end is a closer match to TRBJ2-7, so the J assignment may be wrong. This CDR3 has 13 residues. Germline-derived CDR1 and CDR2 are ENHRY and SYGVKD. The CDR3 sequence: CAISLDSAYEQYF. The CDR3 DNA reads TGTGCCATCAGCCTAGACAGCGCCTACGAGCAGTACTTC.

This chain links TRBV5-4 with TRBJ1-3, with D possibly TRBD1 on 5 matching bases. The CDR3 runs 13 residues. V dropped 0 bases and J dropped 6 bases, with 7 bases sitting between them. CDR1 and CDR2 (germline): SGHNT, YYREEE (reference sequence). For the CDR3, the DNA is TGTGCCAGCAGCTTGGGGGGGGAAAACACCATATATTTT. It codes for CASSLGGENTIYF.

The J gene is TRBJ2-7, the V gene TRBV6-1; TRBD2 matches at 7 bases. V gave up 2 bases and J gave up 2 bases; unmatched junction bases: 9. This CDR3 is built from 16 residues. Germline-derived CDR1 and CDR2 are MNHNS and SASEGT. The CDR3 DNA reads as TGTGCCAGCAGTGAACCAATACTAGCGTGGACCTACGAGCAGTACTTC. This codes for CASSEPILAWTYEQYF.

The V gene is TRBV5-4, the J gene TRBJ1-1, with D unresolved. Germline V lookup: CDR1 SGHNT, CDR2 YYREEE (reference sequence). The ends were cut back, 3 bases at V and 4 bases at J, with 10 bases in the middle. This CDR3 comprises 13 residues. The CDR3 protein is CASSSSPFTEAFF. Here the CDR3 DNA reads TGTGCCAGCAGCTCAAGCCCGTTCACTGAAGCTTTCTTT.

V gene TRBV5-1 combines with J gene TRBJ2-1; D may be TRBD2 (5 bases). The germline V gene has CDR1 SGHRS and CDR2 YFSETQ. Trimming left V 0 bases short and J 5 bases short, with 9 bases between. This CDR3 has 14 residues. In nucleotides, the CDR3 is TGCGCCAGCAGCTTGGGAAGCGGTAACAATGAGCAGTTCTTC. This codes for CASSLGSGNNEQFF.

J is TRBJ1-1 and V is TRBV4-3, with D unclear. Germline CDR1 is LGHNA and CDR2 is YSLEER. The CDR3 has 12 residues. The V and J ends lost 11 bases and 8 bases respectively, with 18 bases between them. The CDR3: CASGFLQQEAFF. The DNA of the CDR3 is TGCGCCTCTGGTTTCTTACAGCAGGAAGCTTTCTTT.

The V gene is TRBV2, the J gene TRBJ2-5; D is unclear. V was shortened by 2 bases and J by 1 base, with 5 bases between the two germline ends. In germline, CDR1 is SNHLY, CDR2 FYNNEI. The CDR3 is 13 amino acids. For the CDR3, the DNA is TGTGCCAGCAGTGAACGCGGCCAAGAGACCCAGTACTTC. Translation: CASSERGQETQYF.

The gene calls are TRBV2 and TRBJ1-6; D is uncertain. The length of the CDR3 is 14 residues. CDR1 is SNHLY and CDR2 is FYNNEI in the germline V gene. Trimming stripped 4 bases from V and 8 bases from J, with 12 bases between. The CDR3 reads CASSVQAGDSPLHF. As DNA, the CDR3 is TGTGCCAGCAGTGTTCAGGCCGGGGATTCACCCCTCCACTTT.

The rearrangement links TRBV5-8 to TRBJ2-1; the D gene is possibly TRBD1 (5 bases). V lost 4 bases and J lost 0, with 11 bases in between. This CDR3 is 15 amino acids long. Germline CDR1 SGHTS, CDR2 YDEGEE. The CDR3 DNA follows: TGTGCCAGCAGCAATCGACAGCTCTCCTACAATGAGCAGTTCTTC. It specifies CASSNRQLSYNEQFF.

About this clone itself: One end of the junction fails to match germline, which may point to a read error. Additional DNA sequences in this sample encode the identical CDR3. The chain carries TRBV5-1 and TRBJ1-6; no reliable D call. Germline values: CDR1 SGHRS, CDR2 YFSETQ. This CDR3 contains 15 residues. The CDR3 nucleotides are TGCGCCAGCAGCGCCGACGGGGTAAATAATTCCCCCCTCCACTTT. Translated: CASSADGVNNSPLHF.

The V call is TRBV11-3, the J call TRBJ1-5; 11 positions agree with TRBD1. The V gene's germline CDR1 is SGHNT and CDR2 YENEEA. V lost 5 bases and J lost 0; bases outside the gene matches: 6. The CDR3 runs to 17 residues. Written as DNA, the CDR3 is TGTGCCAGCAGCCCGCGGGACAGGGGGGATAGCAATCAGCCCCAGCATTTT. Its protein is CASSPRDRGDSNQPQHF.

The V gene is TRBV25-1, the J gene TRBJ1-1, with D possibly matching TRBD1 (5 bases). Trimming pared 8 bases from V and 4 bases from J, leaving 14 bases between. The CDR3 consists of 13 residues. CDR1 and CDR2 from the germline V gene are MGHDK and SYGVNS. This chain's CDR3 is CASSRGGTTEAFF. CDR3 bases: TGTGCCAGCTCCCGGGGGGGGACCACTGAAGCTTTCTTT.

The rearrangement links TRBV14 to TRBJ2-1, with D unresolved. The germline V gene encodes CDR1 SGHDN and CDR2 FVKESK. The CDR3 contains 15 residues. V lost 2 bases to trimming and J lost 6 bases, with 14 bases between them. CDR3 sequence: CASSQLERSGNEQFF. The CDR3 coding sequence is TGTGCCAGCAGCCAATTAGAGAGGTCGGGCAATGAGCAGTTCTTC.

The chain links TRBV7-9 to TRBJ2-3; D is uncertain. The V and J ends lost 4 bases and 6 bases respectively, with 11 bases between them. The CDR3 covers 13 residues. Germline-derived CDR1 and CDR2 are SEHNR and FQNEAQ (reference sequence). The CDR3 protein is CASSSRFEDTQYF. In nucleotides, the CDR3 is TGTGCCAGCAGCTCACGGTTTGAGGATACGCAGTATTTT.

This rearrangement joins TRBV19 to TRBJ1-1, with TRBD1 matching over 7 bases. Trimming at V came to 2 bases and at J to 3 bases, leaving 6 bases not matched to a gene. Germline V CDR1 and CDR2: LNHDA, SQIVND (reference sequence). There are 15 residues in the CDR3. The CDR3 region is CASSISRGQDTEAFF. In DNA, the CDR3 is TGTGCCAGTAGTATAAGCCGCGGACAGGACACTGAAGCTTTCTTT.